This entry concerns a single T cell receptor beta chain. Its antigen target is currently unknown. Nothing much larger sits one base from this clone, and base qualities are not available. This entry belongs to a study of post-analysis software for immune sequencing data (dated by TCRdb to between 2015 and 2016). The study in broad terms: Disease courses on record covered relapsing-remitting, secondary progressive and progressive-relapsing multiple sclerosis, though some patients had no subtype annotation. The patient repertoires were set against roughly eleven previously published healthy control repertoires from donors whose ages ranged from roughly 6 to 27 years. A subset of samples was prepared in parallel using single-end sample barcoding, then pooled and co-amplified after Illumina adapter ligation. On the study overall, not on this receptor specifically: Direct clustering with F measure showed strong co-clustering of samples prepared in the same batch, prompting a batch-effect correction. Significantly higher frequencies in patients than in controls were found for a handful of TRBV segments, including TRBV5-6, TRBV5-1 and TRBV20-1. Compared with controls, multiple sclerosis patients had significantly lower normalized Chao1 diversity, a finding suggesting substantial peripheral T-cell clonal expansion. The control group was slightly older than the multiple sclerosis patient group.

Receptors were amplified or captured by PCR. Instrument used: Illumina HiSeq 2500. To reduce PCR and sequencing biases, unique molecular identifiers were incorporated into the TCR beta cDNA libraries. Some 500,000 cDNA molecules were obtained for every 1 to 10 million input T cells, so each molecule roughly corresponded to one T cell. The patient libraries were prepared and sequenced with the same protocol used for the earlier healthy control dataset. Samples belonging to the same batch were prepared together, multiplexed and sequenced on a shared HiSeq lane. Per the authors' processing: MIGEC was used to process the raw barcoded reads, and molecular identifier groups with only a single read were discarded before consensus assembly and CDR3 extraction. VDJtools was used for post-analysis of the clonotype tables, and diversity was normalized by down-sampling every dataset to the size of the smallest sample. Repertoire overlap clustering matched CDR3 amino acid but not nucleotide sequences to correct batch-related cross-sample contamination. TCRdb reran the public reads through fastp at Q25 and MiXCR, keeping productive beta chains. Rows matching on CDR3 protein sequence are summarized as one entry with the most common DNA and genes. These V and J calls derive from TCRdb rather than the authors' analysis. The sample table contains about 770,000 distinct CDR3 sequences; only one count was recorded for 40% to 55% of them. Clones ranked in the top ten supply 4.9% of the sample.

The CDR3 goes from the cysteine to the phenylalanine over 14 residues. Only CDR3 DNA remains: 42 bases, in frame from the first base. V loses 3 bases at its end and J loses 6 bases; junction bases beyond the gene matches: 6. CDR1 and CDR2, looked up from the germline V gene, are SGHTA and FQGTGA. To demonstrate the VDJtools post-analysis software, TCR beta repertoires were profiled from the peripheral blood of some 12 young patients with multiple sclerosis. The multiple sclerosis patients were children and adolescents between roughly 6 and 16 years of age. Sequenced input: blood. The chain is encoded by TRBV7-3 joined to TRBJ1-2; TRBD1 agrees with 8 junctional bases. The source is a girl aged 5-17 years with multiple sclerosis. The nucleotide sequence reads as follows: TGTGCCAGCAGCTTGACGAGACAGGGGCATGGCTACACCTTC. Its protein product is CASSLTRQGHGYTF. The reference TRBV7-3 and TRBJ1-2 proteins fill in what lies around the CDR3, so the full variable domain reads GAGVSQTPSNKVTEKGKYVELRCDPISGHTALYWYRQSLGQGPEFLIYFQGTGAADDSGLPNDRFFAVRPEGSVSTLKIQRTERGDSAVYLCASSLTRQGHGYTFGSGTRLTVV.